Each of the 26 T cell receptor beta chains below was sequenced from the same sample in a study of T cell changes during pregnancy in multiple sclerosis. Libraries were prepared by immunoSEQ multiplex PCR; TCRdb keeps only in-frame clonotypes and omits some of them. The sample lists tens of thousands of clones; 80% to 90% were seen once. The specimen comprised CD8+ T cells from peripheral blood mononuclear cells, sampled in the second trimester of pregnancy. Source of these receptors: a female donor with multiple sclerosis, enrolled in a pregnancy study.

The CDR3 DNA is TGTGCCAGCAGCCCCATGGGACAGGGCGCGAATCAGCCCCAGCATTTT. Its protein product is CASSPMGQGANQPQHF. The chain is built from TRBV5-6 and TRBJ1-5, with TRBD1 matching over 9 bases. The CDR3 is 16 amino acids. Unmatched junction bases numbered 9, after V lost 4 bases and J lost 4 bases. CDR1 is SGHDT, CDR2 YYEEEE, per germline. Full variable domain (rest looked up from reference TRBV5-6 and TRBJ1-5): DAGVTQSPTHLIKTRGQQVTLRCSPKSGHDTVSWYQQALGQGPQFIFQYYEEEERQRGNFPDRFSGHQFPNYSSELNVNALLLGDSALYLCASSPMGQGANQPQHFGDGTRLSIL.

The chain has TRBV6-5 and TRBJ2-1, with 7 bases fitting TRBD2. In germline, CDR1 is MNHEY, CDR2 SVGAGI. The junction had 5 bases not matched to a gene; V was cut back by 2 bases and J by 7 bases. The CDR3 runs to 14 residues. The CDR3 nucleotides read TGTGCCAGCAGTTACGCGGGAGAGGGGAATGAGCAGTTCTTC. Protein: CASSYAGEGNEQFF.

This chain uses TRBV11-2 with TRBJ1-1; D gene ambiguous. Trimming took 2 bases from V and 1 from J, leaving 8 bases between them. The CDR3 has 14 residues. The germline V gene has CDR1 SGHAT and CDR2 FQNNGV. CDR3 amino acids: CASSLFQWNTEAFF. Here the CDR3 DNA reads TGTGCCAGCAGCTTATTCCAATGGAACACTGAAGCTTTCTTT.

This clone came up a few times. The CDR3 bases are TGTGCCTGGACGGGGAGTGAAGCTTTCTTT. Protein sequence: CAWTGSEAFF. This chain connects TRBV30 to TRBJ1-1; the D is unclear. V was pared by 4 bases and J by 7 bases, with 7 bases between. The length of the CDR3 is 10 residues. The germline V gene has CDR1 GTSNPN and CDR2 SVGIG (reference sequence).

The CDR3 sequence: CASSLGAIRTEDAEAFF. In DNA form, the CDR3 reads TGTGCCAGCAGCTTAGGAGCTATCAGGACAGAGGACGCTGAAGCTTTCTTT. V and J are TRBV7-9 and TRBJ1-1, with D perhaps matching TRBD1 (6 bases). V was shortened by 1 base and J by 6 bases, with 21 bases between the two germline ends. There are 17 residues in the CDR3. Germline CDR1 is SEHNR and CDR2 is FQNEAQ (reference sequence).

This rearrangement joins TRBV9 to TRBJ2-2, with TRBD2 matching over 10 bases. Germline loops: CDR1 SGDLS, CDR2 YYNGEE. The trim removed 3 bases at V and 2 bases at J, leaving 7 bases unmatched. CDR3 length equals 17 residues. DNA of the CDR3: TGTGCCAGCAGCGAATTTAGCGGGGGGACAAACACCGGGGAGCTGTTTTTT. Translation: CASSEFSGGTNTGELFF.

In its sample, this clone was seen once. This chain joins TRBV9 and TRBJ2-1, with D tentatively TRBD1 (6 bases). Trimming cost V 0 bases and J 7 bases, with 11 bases left between them. Germline assignment: CDR1 SGDLS and CDR2 YYNGEE. This CDR3 has 14 amino acids. The CDR3 region is CASSVATGFNEQFF. CDR3 coding DNA: TGTGCCAGCAGCGTAGCAACAGGGTTTAATGAGCAGTTCTTC.

This chain connects TRBV30 to TRBJ2-5, with 7 bases that match TRBD1. V gave up 2 bases and J gave up 5 bases; unmatched junction bases: 5. CDR3 length equals 13 residues. CDR1 GTSNPN and CDR2 SVGIG come from the germline V gene (reference sequence). CDR3 residues: CAWSPTGLETQYF. The CDR3 bases are TGTGCCTGGAGTCCGACAGGGTTGGAGACCCAGTACTTC. The full variable domain, in which reference TRBV30 and TRBJ2-5 provide the parts outside the CDR3, is SQTIHQWPATLVQPVGSPLSLECTVEGTSNPNLYWYRQAAGRGLQLLFYSVGIGQISSEVPQNLSASRPQDRQFILSSKKLLLSDSGFYLCAWSPTGLETQYFGPGTRLLVL.

This clone was observed a single time. The rearrangement joins TRBV10-3 to TRBJ2-1; the D gene is possibly TRBD1 (6 bases). The CDR3 sequence is 15 residues long. Germline-derived CDR1 and CDR2 are ENHRY and SYGVKD. V shed 8 bases and J shed 0 bases, with 14 bases lying between them. Written as DNA, the CDR3 is TGTGCCATCGGCGGGCAGGGGAGCTCCTACAATGAGCAGTTCTTC. It codes for CAIGGQGSSYNEQFF.

This chain uses TRBV7-9 with TRBJ1-1; TRBD1 is a possible D gene (5 bases). The ends were cut back, 5 bases at V and 6 bases at J, with 10 bases in the middle. This CDR3 comprises 12 residues. CDR1 SEHNR and CDR2 FQNEAQ come from the germline V gene (reference sequence). CDR3 protein: CASSPGWAEAFF. The DNA for the CDR3 is TGTGCCAGCAGCCCAGGGTGGGCTGAAGCTTTCTTT.

This clone qualifies as medium-sized. This chain connects TRBV6-1 to TRBJ2-5, with D perhaps TRBD2 (6 bases). The CDR3 runs 15 residues. Trimming took 2 bases from V and 5 from J, leaving 15 bases between them. Germline CDR1 is MNHNS and CDR2 is SASEGT. CDR3 amino acids: CASSELGDGGETQYF. The CDR3 DNA follows: TGTGCCAGCAGTGAATTGGGGGATGGGGGGGAGACCCAGTACTTC.

The chain is built from TRBV7-3 and TRBJ2-6, with 7 positions matching TRBD1. The V and J ends lost 5 bases and 0 bases, in that order; junction bases with no gene match: 10. This CDR3 has 18 residues. Germline values: CDR1 SGHTA, CDR2 FQGTGA. The CDR3 DNA follows: TGTGCCAGCAGCCCGACAGGGCCACCCATCTCTGGGGCCAACGTCCTGACTTTC. This sequence encodes CASSPTGPPISGANVLTF.

This clone has just a few counts. The J gene is TRBJ2-1, the V gene TRBV6-6, with TRBD2 matching 14 bases. The junction had 4 bases not matched to a gene; V was cut back by 6 bases and J by 3 bases. CDR1 is MNHNY, CDR2 SVGAGI, per germline (reference sequence). The CDR3 has 16 amino acids. The CDR3 protein is CASSHGLAGGYNEQFF. The DNA for the CDR3 is TGTGCCAGCAGCCACGGACTAGCGGGGGGCTACAATGAGCAGTTCTTC.

The gene calls are TRBV9 and TRBJ1-2; 10 bases align to TRBD1. The germline V gene encodes CDR1 SGDLS and CDR2 YYNGEE. There are 13 residues in the CDR3. J lost 6 bases, V lost 3 bases, and 2 bases had no gene match. Written as DNA, the CDR3 is TGTGCCAGCAGCGGAGACAGGGGGCATGGCTACACCTTC. As protein: CASSGDRGHGYTF. Complete variable domain (other parts from reference TRBV9 and TRBJ1-2): DSGVTQTPKHLITATGQRVTLRCSPRSGDLSVYWYQQSLDQGLQFLIQYYNGEERAKGNILERFSAQQFPDLHSELNLSSLELGDSALYFCASSGDRGHGYTFGSGTRLTVV.

The chain combines TRBV7-6 with TRBJ2-1; 8 bases fit TRBD2. The V segment lost 5 bases and the J segment 3 bases; nucleotides outside the gene matches: 9. The CDR3 totals 16 residues. CDR1 SGHVS and CDR2 FNYEAQ come from the germline V gene. The CDR3 region has the DNA TGTGCCAGCAGCCCCGGAGGAGCGGGGGACTACAATGAGCAGTTCTTC. This encodes CASSPGGAGDYNEQFF.

The chain is built from TRBV13 and TRBJ2-2; D gene unclear. Germline-derived CDR1 and CDR2 are PRHDT and FYEKMQ (reference sequence). CDR3 length equals 12 residues. Between the trimmed V and J ends, which lost 0 bases and 6 bases, there was a span of 2 bases. The CDR3 sequence: CASSLGSGELFF. The CDR3 DNA reads TGTGCCAGCAGCTTAGGCTCCGGGGAGCTGTTTTTT.

The rearrangement uses TRBV27 and TRBJ2-2; tentative D call: TRBD2 (6 bases). The CDR3 length is 16 residues. The germline CDR1 and CDR2 sequences are MNHEY and SMNVEV (reference sequence). V was cut by 4 bases and J by 1 base, with 13 bases left in between. The CDR3 DNA sequence: TGTGCCAGCAGTTCGTGGCGGGGCGAGAACACCGGGGAGCTGTTTTTT. This encodes CASSSWRGENTGELFF.

Notes on this clone: Additional DNA sequences in this sample encode the identical CDR3. The chain has TRBV6-5 and TRBJ2-1; D uncertain. Germline values: CDR1 MNHEY, CDR2 SVGAGI. The CDR3 runs 14 residues. The V and J ends lost 0 bases and 1 base respectively, with 4 bases between them. DNA of the CDR3: TGTGCCAGCAGTTACTCGAGTTCCTACAATGAGCAGTTCTTC. It is translated as CASSYSSSYNEQFF.

This sequence joins TRBV27 and TRBJ2-1; 9 bases map to TRBD1. The CDR3 extends over 15 amino acids. The junction had 9 bases not matched to a gene; V was cut back by 4 bases and J by 8 bases. Germline V gene data show CDR1 as MNHEY and CDR2 as SMNVEV (reference sequence). CDR3 loop: CASSSRTGAEDEQFF. The CDR3 region has the DNA TGTGCCAGCAGTTCCCGGACAGGGGCAGAGGATGAGCAGTTCTTC.

The chain uses TRBV6-1 and TRBJ1-5, with 9 nucleotides matching TRBD1. In germline, CDR1 is MNHNS, CDR2 SASEGT. This CDR3 comprises 15 residues. Germline trimming cut 6 bases from V and 0 bases from J; bases unmatched to any gene: 3. The CDR3 loop is CASRGDRDSNQPQHF. The CDR3 nucleotides are TGTGCCAGCAGGGGGGACAGGGATAGCAATCAGCCCCAGCATTTT.

This chain connects TRBV7-9 to TRBJ2-1, with D possibly matching TRBD2 (5 bases). From germline, CDR1 is SEHNR and CDR2 FQNEAQ (reference sequence). The CDR3 length is 16 residues. Trimming stripped 2 bases from V and 3 bases from J, with 14 bases between. The DNA of the CDR3 is TGTGCCAGCAGCTTAACCTCCGGGGAAATCTACAATGAGCAGTTCTTC. It yields the protein CASSLTSGEIYNEQFF.

This clone is labeled as medium-sized. This chain links TRBV11-2 with TRBJ2-5; maybe TRBD1 (5 bases). Trimming left V 5 bases short and J 4 bases short, with 17 bases between. The CDR3 covers 15 residues. Per germline, CDR1 SGHAT and CDR2 FQNNGV. This CDR3 is CASSLRQTSRETQYF. The CDR3 DNA follows: TGTGCCAGCAGCCTCCGACAGACGTCCCGAGAGACCCAGTACTTC.

The chain employs TRBV19 and TRBJ1-1; D perhaps matches TRBD1 (6 bases). The CDR3 runs 15 residues. Between the trimmed V and J ends, which lost 3 bases and 4 bases, there was a span of 15 bases. Germline V lookup: CDR1 LNHDA, CDR2 SQIVND (reference sequence). The CDR3 reads CASSIVPGEGTEAFF. DNA of the CDR3: TGTGCCAGTAGTATTGTCCCAGGGGAGGGCACTGAAGCTTTCTTT.

The chain recombines TRBV2 with TRBJ2-7; D is undetermined. Germline values: CDR1 SNHLY, CDR2 FYNNEI. CDR3 length: 15 residues. Deletions cut 7 bases from V and 1 base from J, with 17 bases between. The chain's CDR3 is CASTPAYRHSYEQYF. For the CDR3, the DNA is TGTGCCAGCACCCCCGCATACCGACATTCCTACGAGCAGTACTTC.

This CDR3 is CASSYGTGPSYEQYF. The CDR3 DNA is TGTGCCAGCAGTTACGGGACAGGGCCCTCCTACGAGCAGTACTTC. The rearrangement links TRBV6-5 to TRBJ2-7; 9 nucleotides match TRBD1. V lost 2 bases to trimming and J lost 0 bases; unmatched junction nucleotides: 2. Germline CDR1 and CDR2: MNHEY and SVGAGI. The CDR3 sequence is 15 residues long.

This chain links TRBV4-2 with TRBJ2-3, with D unclear. CDR3 length: 15 residues. V lost 0 bases to trimming and J lost 0 bases, with 7 bases between them. Looked up from germline, CDR1 is LGHNA and CDR2 is YNFKEQ. Here the CDR3 reads CASSQEPQSTDTQYF. CDR3 DNA: TGTGCCAGCAGCCAAGAACCACAGAGCACAGATACGCAGTATTTT.